The 25 T cell receptor beta chains given below trace back to one sample, sequenced in a study of identical twins. TCRdb reanalysed the 5' RACE reads using MiXCR and keeps one entry per CDR3 protein. The sample consists of some 270,000 distinct CDR3 sequences, about 8% of them appearing once. The data also belong to a second study, concerning yellow fever vaccine responses in identical twins.

Sequenced material: CD8+ T cells sorted from blood. The origin of the receptors is a woman under 30 in good health.

This clonotype was seen at least ten times. The chain combines TRBV7-2 with TRBJ2-7; D unresolved. The germline gives CDR1 SGHTA, CDR2 FQGNSA. This CDR3 contains 13 residues. The germline V and J ends were trimmed by 2 bases and 3 bases, with 8 bases remaining between them. CDR3 in amino acids: CASSLWGHYEQYF. The CDR3 region has the DNA TGTGCCAGCAGCTTATGGGGTCACTACGAGCAGTACTTC.

V gene TRBV10-3 combines with J gene TRBJ2-1, with 10 bases matching TRBD2. This CDR3 is built from 16 residues. Germline trimming cut 3 bases from V and 7 bases from J; bases unmatched to any gene: 9. The V gene's germline CDR1 is ENHRY and CDR2 SYGVKD. The CDR3 coding sequence is TGTGCCATCAGTGAACCGGGTAGCGGGAGGTGGAATGAGCAGTTCTTC. Residues: CAISEPGSGRWNEQFF.

The chain carries TRBV6-1 and TRBJ2-1; TRBD1 aligns across 8 bases. Trimming at V came to 2 bases and at J to 5 bases, leaving 11 bases not matched to a gene. The CDR3 is 17 residues long. Germline lookup yields CDR1 MNHNS and CDR2 SASEGT. Here the CDR3 reads CASSETGQGAIDNEQFF. The CDR3 region has the DNA TGTGCCAGCAGTGAAACAGGGCAGGGGGCGATTGACAATGAGCAGTTCTTC.

The sample holds a few counts of this clonotype. This chain connects TRBV4-3 to TRBJ2-2; 7 bases map to TRBD2. With 0 bases clipped from V and 5 bases from J, the junction kept 0 bases outside the gene matches. The CDR3 is made up of 14 amino acids. Germline CDR1 reads LGHNA; CDR2 reads YSLEER. CDR3 sequence (DNA): TGCGCCAGCAGCCAAGAGGGGGGGACCGGGGAGCTGTTTTTT. It is translated as CASSQEGGTGELFF.

This clonotype was picked up many times. The chain links TRBV7-8 to TRBJ1-1, with D maybe TRBD1 (6 bases). Germline lookup yields CDR1 SGHVS and CDR2 FQNEAQ. V was cut by 3 bases and J by 3 bases, with 17 bases left in between. The length of the CDR3 is 16 residues. The CDR3, as DNA: TGTGCCAGCAGCTTTTCCGGGACACCGGTGTACACTGAAGCTTTCTTT. Amino acids: CASSFSGTPVYTEAFF. Together with reference TRBV7-8 and TRBJ1-1, the CDR3 gives the full variable domain: GAGVSQSPRYKVAKRGQDVALRCDPISGHVSLFWYQQALGQGPEFLTYFQNEAQLDKSGLPSDRFFAERPEGSVSTLKIQRTQQEDSAVYLCASSFSGTPVYTEAFFGQGTRLTVV.

This clonotype appeared a few times. V and J are TRBV6-5 and TRBJ1-5; 8 nucleotides agree with TRBD1. The CDR3 extends over 16 amino acids. Germline V CDR1 and CDR2: MNHEY, SVGAGI. J lost 0 bases, V lost 4 bases, and 5 bases had no gene match. CDR3 nucleotide sequence: TGTGCCAGCAGTTCAGGGGGCGCTTATAGCAATCAGCCCCAGCATTTT. It yields the protein CASSSGGAYSNQPQHF.

This clonotype has only a few counts. This chain joins TRBV11-2 and TRBJ2-7, with TRBD1 matching 8 bases. The CDR3 is 16 residues long. CDR1 is SGHAT and CDR2 is FQNNGV in the germline V gene. V trimming: 1 base; J trimming: 12 bases; junction bases outside the gene matches: 17. The CDR3 spells CASSLGGRRTGYRVYF. The CDR3 DNA sequence: TGTGCCAGCAGCTTAGGAGGCCGCCGGACAGGGTACCGGGTGTACTTC.

V is TRBV11-2 and J is TRBJ2-3, with no clear D. This CDR3 is built from 14 residues. The ends were cut back, 2 bases at V and 2 bases at J, with 8 bases in the middle. Germline lookup yields CDR1 SGHAT and CDR2 FQNNGV. CDR3 DNA: TGTGCCAGCAGCTTATTGCCCTCCACAGATACGCAGTATTTT. Its translation is CASSLLPSTDTQYF.

The chain couples TRBV27 to TRBJ2-7; no clear D gene. CDR1 is MNHEY, CDR2 SMNVEV, per germline (reference sequence). The CDR3 has 12 amino acids. V was clipped by 2 bases and J by 6 bases, with 8 bases between them. In DNA, the CDR3 is TGTGCCAGCAGTTTAACGGCTTTCGAGCAGTACTTC. It encodes CASSLTAFEQYF.

This clonotype occurred a few times. The J gene is TRBJ2-1, the V gene TRBV4-3, with 11 nucleotides matching TRBD2. With 0 bases clipped from V and 8 bases from J, the junction kept 3 bases outside the gene matches. The germline gives CDR1 LGHNA, CDR2 YSLEER. The CDR3 runs to 15 residues. CDR3 nucleotide sequence: TGCGCCAGCAGCCAAGAAACTAGCGGGAGCTATGAGCAGTTCTTC. It translates to CASSQETSGSYEQFF.

A few counts support this clonotype. V and J are TRBV7-9 and TRBJ1-1; D gene ambiguous. The CDR3 extends over 12 amino acids. Trimming removed 5 bases at V and 1 base at J, with 5 bases between. In germline, CDR1 is SEHNR, CDR2 FQNEAQ (reference sequence). CDR3 sequence reads: CASSERNTEAFF. In DNA form, the CDR3 reads TGTGCCAGCAGCGAACGGAACACTGAAGCTTTCTTT. Filled out from reference TRBV7-9 and TRBJ1-1, the complete variable domain reads DTGVSQNPRHKITKRGQNVTFRCDPISEHNRLYWYRQTLGQGPEFLTYFQNEAQLEKSRLLSDRFSAERPKGSFSTLEIQRTEQGDSAMYLCASSERNTEAFFGQGTRLTVV.

The J gene is TRBJ2-1, the V gene TRBV29-1; D is possibly TRBD2 (6 bases). V was trimmed by 3 bases and J by 1 base, leaving 10 bases between them. The CDR3 spans 14 residues. CDR1 is SQVTM, CDR2 ANQGSEA, per germline. The CDR3 sequence: CSVEGSGSYNEQFF. DNA for the CDR3: TGCAGCGTTGAGGGGAGCGGGTCCTACAATGAGCAGTTCTTC.

The J gene is TRBJ2-2, the V gene TRBV10-2; D is undetermined. V was cut by 5 bases and J by 3 bases, with 10 bases left in between. The CDR3 runs to 14 residues. From germline, CDR1 is WSHSY and CDR2 SAAADI. CDR3 in amino acids: CASSTEHYTGELFF. The CDR3 DNA sequence: TGCGCCAGCAGTACTGAACACTACACCGGGGAGCTGTTTTTT.

This clonotype showed up just a few times. V gene TRBV20-1 combines with J gene TRBJ1-5, with 9 bases aligning to TRBD1. Per germline, CDR1 DFQATT and CDR2 SNEGSKA (reference sequence). CDR3 length equals 9 residues. Trimming at V came to 7 bases and at J to 12 bases, leaving 1 base not matched to a gene. CDR3 sequence (DNA): TGCAGTGTGGACAGGGGCCAGCATTTT. This gives the protein CSVDRGQHF.

The gene calls are TRBV4-1 and TRBJ2-2, with 9 bases that match TRBD1. The CDR3 spans 16 residues. J gave up 2 bases and V 4 bases, and 5 bases lay outside the gene matches. Germline V gene lookup returns CDR1 MGHRA and CDR2 YSYEKL. CDR3 protein: CASSPRTGVNTGELFF. CDR3 DNA sequence: TGCGCCAGCAGCCCCCGGACAGGGGTAAACACCGGGGAGCTGTTTTTT.

This clonotype came up many times. The rearrangement links TRBV20-1 to TRBJ1-2; D gene unclear. Trimming removed 1 base at V and 0 bases at J, with 6 bases between. The CDR3 sequence is 13 residues long. Germline CDR1 is DFQATT and CDR2 is SNEGSKA (reference sequence). The CDR3 protein is CSARGQANYGYTF. The CDR3 DNA reads as TGCAGTGCTAGAGGGCAGGCTAACTATGGCTACACCTTC.

This clonotype was picked up a small number of times. The chain employs TRBV24-1 and TRBJ2-3; D gene unclear. Per the germline V gene, CDR1 is KGHDR and CDR2 is SFDVKD. The CDR3 runs 13 residues. Trimming removed 4 bases at V and 4 bases at J, with 8 bases between. CDR3 coding DNA: TGTGCCACCAGTGACCTTGGGCCAGATACGCAGTATTTT. Translation gives CATSDLGPDTQYF.

This clonotype was detected ten times or more. The CDR3 region has the DNA TGCGCCAGCAGCCAGGCTCGGGGCGCCTACGAGCAGTACTTC. Its translation: CASSQARGAYEQYF. This sequence joins TRBV4-1 and TRBJ2-7; TRBD1 or TRBD2 may be the D gene (5 bases each). The germline V gene encodes CDR1 MGHRA and CDR2 YSYEKL. CDR3 length: 14 residues. Trimming cost V 3 bases and J 2 bases, with 11 bases left between them.

This clonotype was seen at least ten times. V gene TRBV12-3 or TRBV12-4 combines with J gene TRBJ2-1; no clear D gene. V was pared by 6 bases and J by 14 bases, with 17 bases between. CDR3 size: 12 residues. CDR3 residues: CASSLIGEAKFF. CDR3 DNA: TGTGCCAGCAGCTTAATAGGTGAGGCTAAGTTCTTC.

This clonotype was found a few times. The chain joins TRBV10-3 to TRBJ2-4; D call uncertain. The CDR3 loop spans 13 amino acids. CDR1 and CDR2 from the germline V gene are ENHRY and SYGVKD. V shed 10 bases and J shed 5 bases, with 15 bases lying between them. The CDR3 bases are TGTGCCACCCTAAGCGTTGTCCAAAACATTCAGTACTTC. It yields the protein CATLSVVQNIQYF.

The rearrangement uses TRBV20-1 and TRBJ2-7; 7 nucleotides match TRBD2. The J segment lost 0 bases and the V segment lost 1 base, leaving 6 bases of the junction unmatched. The CDR3 is made up of 15 amino acids. Germline CDR1 DFQATT, CDR2 SNEGSKA (reference sequence). CDR3 DNA: TGCAGTGCTAGAGGTCTAGCGGCGAGCTCCTACGAGCAGTACTTC. Protein: CSARGLAASSYEQYF.

This clonotype was found many times. The V call is TRBV6-4, the J call TRBJ2-1, with D tentatively TRBD1 or TRBD2 (5 bases each). Trimming stripped 4 bases from V and 6 bases from J, with 10 bases between. The CDR3 contains 13 residues. The germline gives CDR1 MRHNA, CDR2 SNTAGT. As DNA, the CDR3 is TGTGCCAGCAGTGTCGGGGACGGCAATGAGCAGTTCTTC. Its protein product is CASSVGDGNEQFF.

This clonotype was recorded at least ten times. The rearrangement uses TRBV29-1 and TRBJ1-2; D may be TRBD1 (6 bases). This CDR3 contains 17 residues. V was shortened by 3 bases and J by 5 bases, with 25 bases between the two germline ends. Looked up from germline, CDR1 is SQVTM and CDR2 is ANQGSEA. CDR3 coding DNA: TGCAGCGTTGACGGGACACCTAACGTGGCGAACCTTTATGGCTACACCTTC. The encoded protein is CSVDGTPNVANLYGYTF.

A remark on this clonotype: The conserved phenylalanine or tryptophan normally closing the CDR3 is absent here, so this likely arose from a read error. The chain combines TRBV7-9 with TRBJ2-3, with unresolved D. The CDR3 consists of 15 residues. Trimming stripped 2 bases from V and 4 bases from J, with 13 bases between. Germline assignment: CDR1 SEHNR and CDR2 FQNEAQ (reference sequence). The CDR3 DNA is TGTGCCAGCAGCTTAACGTCAGCAGGTGCAGATACGCAGTATCTT. This codes for CASSLTSAGADTQYL.

This clonotype was seen only a few times. The rearrangement uses TRBV18 and TRBJ2-1, with 7 bases aligning to TRBD1. With 3 bases clipped from V and 5 bases from J, the junction kept 4 bases outside the gene matches. Germline V gives CDR1 KGHSH, CDR2 LQKENI. This CDR3 is 14 amino acids long. The CDR3 DNA reads as TGTGCCAGCTCACCCACAGGGGCAAACAATGAGCAGTTCTTC. Protein sequence: CASSPTGANNEQFF.